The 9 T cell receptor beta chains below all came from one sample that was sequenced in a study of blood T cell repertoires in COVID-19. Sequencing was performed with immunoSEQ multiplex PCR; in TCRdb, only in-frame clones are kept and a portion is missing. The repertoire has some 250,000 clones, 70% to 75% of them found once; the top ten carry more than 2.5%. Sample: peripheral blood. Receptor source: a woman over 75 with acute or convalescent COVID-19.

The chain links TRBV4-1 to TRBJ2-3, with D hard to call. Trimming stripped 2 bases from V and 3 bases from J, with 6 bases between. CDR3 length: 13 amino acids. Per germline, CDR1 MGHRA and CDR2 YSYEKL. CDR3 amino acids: CASSQPGTDTQYF. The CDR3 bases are TGCGCCAGCAGCCAACCAGGAACAGATACGCAGTATTTT.

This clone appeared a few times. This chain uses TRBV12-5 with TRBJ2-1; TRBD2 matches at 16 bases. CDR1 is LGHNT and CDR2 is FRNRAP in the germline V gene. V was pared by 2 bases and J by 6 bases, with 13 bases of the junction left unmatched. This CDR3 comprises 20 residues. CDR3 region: CASGLKRYGTSGRAPNEQFF. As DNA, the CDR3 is TGTGCTAGTGGTTTGAAAAGGTACGGGACTAGCGGGAGGGCCCCCAATGAGCAGTTCTTC. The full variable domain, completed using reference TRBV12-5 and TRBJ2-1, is DARVTQTPRHKVTEMGQEVTMRCQPILGHNTVFWYRQTMMQGLELLAYFRNRAPLDDSGMPKDRFSAEMPDATLATLKIQPSEPRDSAVYFCASGLKRYGTSGRAPNEQFFGPGTRLTVL.

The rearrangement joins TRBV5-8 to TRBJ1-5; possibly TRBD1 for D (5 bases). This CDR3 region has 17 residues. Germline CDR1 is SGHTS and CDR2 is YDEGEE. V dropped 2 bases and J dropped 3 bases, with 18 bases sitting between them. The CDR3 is CASSFISGHQANQPQHF. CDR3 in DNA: TGTGCCAGCAGCTTTATATCAGGGCACCAGGCCAATCAGCCCCAGCATTTT.

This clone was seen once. This chain's CDR3 is CASSLDRGWVAFF. In DNA, the CDR3 is TGTGCCAGCAGCTTAGACAGGGGGTGGGTAGCTTTCTTT. The V gene is TRBV7-2, the J gene TRBJ1-1, with 8 bases lining up with TRBD1. V shed 1 base and J 10 bases; nucleotides not matched to a gene: 5. The germline V gene has CDR1 SGHTA and CDR2 FQGNSA. This CDR3 contains 13 residues.

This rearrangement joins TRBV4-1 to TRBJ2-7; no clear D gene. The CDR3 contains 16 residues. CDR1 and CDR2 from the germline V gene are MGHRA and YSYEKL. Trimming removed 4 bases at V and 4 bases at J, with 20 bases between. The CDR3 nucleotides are TGCGCCAGCAGCCGCTTATATACAGAACTTAAGTACGAGCAGTACTTC. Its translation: CASSRLYTELKYEQYF.

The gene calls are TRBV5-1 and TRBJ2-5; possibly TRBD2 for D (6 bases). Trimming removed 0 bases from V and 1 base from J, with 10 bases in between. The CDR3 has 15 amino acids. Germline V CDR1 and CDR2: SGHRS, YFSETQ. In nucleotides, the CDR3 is TGCGCCAGCAGCTTGGGTGGGACTCCCCAAGAGACCCAGTACTTC. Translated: CASSLGGTPQETQYF.

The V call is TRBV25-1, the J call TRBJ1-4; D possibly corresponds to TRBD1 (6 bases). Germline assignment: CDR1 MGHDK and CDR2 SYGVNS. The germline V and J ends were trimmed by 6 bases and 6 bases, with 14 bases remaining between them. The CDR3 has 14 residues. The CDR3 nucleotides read TGTGCCAGCAGCCTGTTAGGGGGTGATGAAAAACTGTTTTTT. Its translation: CASSLLGGDEKLFF.

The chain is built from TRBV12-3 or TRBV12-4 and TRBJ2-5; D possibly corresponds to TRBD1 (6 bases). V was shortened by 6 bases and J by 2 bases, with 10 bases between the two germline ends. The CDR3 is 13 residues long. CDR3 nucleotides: TGTGCCAGCAGGCCGACAGGACAAGAGACCCAGTACTTC. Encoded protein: CASRPTGQETQYF.

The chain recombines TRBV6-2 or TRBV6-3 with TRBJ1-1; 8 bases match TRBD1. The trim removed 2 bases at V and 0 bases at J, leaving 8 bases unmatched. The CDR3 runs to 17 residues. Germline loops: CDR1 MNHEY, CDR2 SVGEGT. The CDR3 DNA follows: TGTGCCAGCAGTTACCCCTCGACAGGGGTACTGAACACTGAAGCTTTCTTT. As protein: CASSYPSTGVLNTEAFF.